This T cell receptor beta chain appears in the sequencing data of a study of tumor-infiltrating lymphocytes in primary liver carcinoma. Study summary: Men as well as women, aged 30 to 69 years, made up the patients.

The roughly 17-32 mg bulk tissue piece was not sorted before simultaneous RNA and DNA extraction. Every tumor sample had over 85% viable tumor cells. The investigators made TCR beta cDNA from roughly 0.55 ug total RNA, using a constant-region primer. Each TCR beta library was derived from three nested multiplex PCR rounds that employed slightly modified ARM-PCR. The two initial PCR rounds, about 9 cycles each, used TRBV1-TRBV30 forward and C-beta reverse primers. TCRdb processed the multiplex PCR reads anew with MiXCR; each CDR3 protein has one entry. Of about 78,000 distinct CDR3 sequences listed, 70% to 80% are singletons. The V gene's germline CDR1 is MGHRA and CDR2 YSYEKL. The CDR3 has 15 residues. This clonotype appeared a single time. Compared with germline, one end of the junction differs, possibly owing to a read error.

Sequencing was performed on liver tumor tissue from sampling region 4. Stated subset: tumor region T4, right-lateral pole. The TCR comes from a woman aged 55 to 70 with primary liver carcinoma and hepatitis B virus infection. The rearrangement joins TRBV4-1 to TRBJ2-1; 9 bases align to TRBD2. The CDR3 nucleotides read TGCGCCAGCAGCAGGACTAGCGTCTCCTACAATGAGGAGTTCTTC. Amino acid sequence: CASSRTSVSYNEEFF.